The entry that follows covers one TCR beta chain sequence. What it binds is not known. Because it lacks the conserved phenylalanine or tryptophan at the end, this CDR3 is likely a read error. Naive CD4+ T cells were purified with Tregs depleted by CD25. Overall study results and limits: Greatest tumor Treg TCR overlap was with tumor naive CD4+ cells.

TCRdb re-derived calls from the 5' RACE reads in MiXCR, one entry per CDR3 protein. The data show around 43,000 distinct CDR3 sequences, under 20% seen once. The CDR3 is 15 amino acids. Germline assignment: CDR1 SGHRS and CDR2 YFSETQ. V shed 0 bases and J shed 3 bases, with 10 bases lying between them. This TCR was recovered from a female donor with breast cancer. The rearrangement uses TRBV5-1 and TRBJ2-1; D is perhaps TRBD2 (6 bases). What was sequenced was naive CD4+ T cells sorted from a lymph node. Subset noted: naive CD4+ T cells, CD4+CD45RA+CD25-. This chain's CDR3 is CASSLADSGYNEQFY. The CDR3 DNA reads TGCGCCAGCAGCTTGGCCGATAGCGGCTACAATGAGCAGTTCTAC.